A single sample gave rise to the 32 T cell receptor beta chains below, sequenced in a study of T cell repertoires in cytomegalovirus infection. TCRdb called the reads again in MiXCR, with one record for every CDR3 protein. The sample shows under 95,000 distinct CDR3 sequences, 40% to 50% of them seen only once. No antigen is known for these receptors. The material was CD8+ T cells from cultured PBMCs, obtained from culture after CMV antigen stimulation. Source of these receptors: a human donor in good health (CMV status not recorded). Some clones in this sample may be carry-over from other donors' samples.

This rearrangement joins TRBV7-9 to TRBJ2-7, with D tentatively TRBD2 (5 bases). Trimming took 5 bases from V and 5 from J, leaving 25 bases between them. The germline V gene has CDR1 SEHNR and CDR2 FQNEAQ (reference sequence). This CDR3 region has 17 residues. CDR3 nucleotide sequence: TGTGCCAGCAGCCCCCGACCAGCGGCAGGCGGTTGGGACGAGCAGTACTTC. Its translation: CASSPRPAAGGWDEQYF.

Written as DNA, the CDR3 is TGTGCCAGCAGCTTAGTTAGGTTTAGCTCCTACAATGAGCAGTTCTTC. Residues: CASSLVRFSSYNEQFF. The chain employs TRBV7-6 and TRBJ2-1; D is undetermined. The V end lost 1 base, the J end lost 0 bases, and 10 bases lay between the germline ends. Germline values: CDR1 SGHVS, CDR2 FNYEAQ. CDR3 size: 16 residues.

Comment on this clonotype: This may stem from a read error, because a much larger clone lies one nucleotide away. The chain joins TRBV7-8 to TRBJ1-1; tentatively, D is TRBD1 (5 bases). CDR1 and CDR2 (germline): SGHVS, FQNEAQ. Between the trimmed V and J ends, which lost 5 bases and 5 bases, there was a span of 15 bases. This CDR3 is built from 14 residues. This CDR3 is CASSLYDRKTEAFF. CDR3 in DNA: TGTGCCAGCAGCCTATATGACAGAAAAACTGAAGCTTTCTTT. Complete variable domain (other parts from reference TRBV7-8 and TRBJ1-1): GAGVSQSPRYKVAKRGQDVALRCDPISGHVSLFWYQQALGQGPEFLTYFQNEAQLDKSGLPSDRFFAERPEGSVSTLKIQRTQQEDSAVYLCASSLYDRKTEAFFGQGTRLTVV.

The rearrangement joins TRBV7-8 to TRBJ2-1; D is undetermined. V shed 5 bases and J shed 7 bases, with 3 bases lying between them. Per germline, CDR1 SGHVS and CDR2 FQNEAQ. The CDR3 loop spans 10 amino acids. The CDR3 spells CASSRNEQFF. The CDR3 DNA reads as TGTGCCAGCAGCAGGAATGAGCAGTTCTTC.

This clonotype was detected only a few times. The chain is built from TRBV7-2 and TRBJ2-1, with TRBD1 matching over 8 bases. The ends lost 4 bases at V and 4 bases at J; junction bases unmatched: 9. This CDR3 region has 16 residues. In germline, CDR1 is SGHTA, CDR2 FQGNSA. CDR3 nucleotides: TGTGCCAGCAGCTCTCAATCAGGGGGCCGATACAATGAGCAGTTCTTC. This codes for CASSSQSGGRYNEQFF.

A few counts support this clonotype. The V gene is TRBV7-9, the J gene TRBJ1-2; 9 bases fit TRBD1. V shed 6 bases, J shed 2 bases, and the junction held 1 base outside the gene matches. CDR1 SEHNR and CDR2 FQNEAQ come from the germline V gene (reference sequence). CDR3 length: 13 amino acids. The CDR3 sequence: CASRGTGNYGYTF. CDR3 nucleotide sequence: TGTGCCAGCAGAGGGACAGGGAACTATGGCTACACCTTC.

V and J are TRBV20-1 and TRBJ2-2; 11 nucleotides align to TRBD1. Per the germline V gene, CDR1 is DFQATT and CDR2 is SNEGSKA (reference sequence). The CDR3 loop spans 16 amino acids. The V segment lost 4 bases and the J segment 4 bases; nucleotides outside the gene matches: 8. The CDR3 coding sequence is TGCAGTGCTAAGGCCCCGGGACAGGGGGTCACCGGGGAGCTGTTTTTT. Protein sequence: CSAKAPGQGVTGELFF.

This clonotype is judged medium-sized. The chain employs TRBV10-3 and TRBJ1-1; TRBD1 might be the D (5 bases). Trimming shortened V by 7 bases and J by 1 base, and 13 bases separated the two germline ends. Germline lookup yields CDR1 ENHRY and CDR2 SYGVKD. The CDR3 sequence is 14 residues long. The CDR3 DNA follows: TGTGCCATCACCACGGACAACCCGAACACTGAAGCTTTCTTT. The encoded protein is CAITTDNPNTEAFF.

The chain combines TRBV6-5 with TRBJ1-2; D perhaps matches TRBD1 (6 bases). The CDR3 loop spans 17 amino acids. The V gene lost 2 bases and the J gene lost 2 bases, with 18 bases spanning the gap. Germline V lookup: CDR1 MNHEY, CDR2 SVGAGI. The CDR3 here is CASSYGPLGQTNYGYTF. The CDR3 bases are TGTGCCAGCAGTTACGGTCCGCTCGGACAGACGAACTATGGCTACACCTTC.

Only a few counts were recorded for this clonotype. V usage is TRBV11-2 and J usage is TRBJ1-3; TRBD1 matches 10 bases. The CDR3 is 18 amino acids. Germline V lookup: CDR1 SGHAT, CDR2 FQNNGV. J was trimmed by 8 bases and V by 5 bases; bases with no gene match: 18. The CDR3 is CASSRRRGQGGPGDTIYF. CDR3 bases: TGTGCCAGCAGCCGCCGTAGAGGACAGGGGGGCCCCGGGGACACCATATATTTT.

The table lists this clonotype with many counts. This chain links TRBV27 with TRBJ1-1; D not certain. Trimming stripped 8 bases from V and 5 bases from J, with 9 bases between. The germline V gene encodes CDR1 MNHEY and CDR2 SMNVEV (reference sequence). This CDR3 comprises 11 residues. The CDR3 loop reads CASFRRTEAFF. The CDR3 DNA sequence: TGTGCCAGCTTCCGACGGACTGAAGCTTTCTTT.

This clonotype was found a few times. The gene calls are TRBV12-3 or TRBV12-4 and TRBJ1-2, with 7 bases matching TRBD1. V shed 8 bases, J shed 3 bases, and the junction held 9 bases outside the gene matches. The CDR3 length is 14 residues. CDR3 sequence: CASQQGGQYYGYTF. In nucleotides, the CDR3 is TGTGCCAGCCAGCAGGGGGGACAGTACTATGGCTACACCTTC.

The chain carries TRBV29-1 and TRBJ1-4; 9 positions match TRBD1. This CDR3 has 15 residues. From germline, CDR1 is SQVTM and CDR2 ANQGSEA. The ends lost 3 bases at V and 8 bases at J; junction bases unmatched: 10. CDR3 sequence: CSVEVGTGKTEKLFF. The CDR3 nucleotides read TGCAGCGTTGAGGTTGGGACAGGGAAGACGGAAAAACTGTTTTTT.

This clonotype has just one count. The chain couples TRBV12-3 or TRBV12-4 to TRBJ2-1, with a possible D match to TRBD1 (6 bases). The CDR3 totals 16 residues. V was pared by 5 bases and J by 2 bases, with 16 bases between. CDR3 protein: CASSDIQGRTYNEQFF. CDR3 DNA sequence: TGTGCCAGCAGTGATATACAGGGCCGTACCTACAATGAGCAGTTCTTC.

This clonotype occurred a few times. The chain carries TRBV6-6 and TRBJ2-5; D gene unclear. The CDR3 consists of 12 residues. The V end was cut by 1 base, the J end by 5 bases, with 5 bases between. Germline-derived CDR1 and CDR2 are MNHNY and SVGAGI (reference sequence). CDR3 sequence (DNA): TGTGCCAGCAGTTACTTTGTGGAGACCCAGTACTTC. The encoded protein is CASSYFVETQYF.

This clonotype was picked up a small number of times. The gene calls are TRBV4-1 and TRBJ1-6; D possibly corresponds to TRBD1 (5 bases). CDR3 length: 19 residues. Germline V CDR1 and CDR2: MGHRA, YSYEKL. The V end lost 3 bases, the J end lost 0 bases, and 18 bases lay between the germline ends. DNA of the CDR3: TGCGCCAGCAGCCACGAACAGGTTCCTATTAGCTCCTATAATTCACCCCTCCACTTT. Protein sequence: CASSHEQVPISSYNSPLHF.

This clonotype was counted once. The genes are TRBV12-5 and TRBJ2-7; 8 bases match TRBD1. Germline values: CDR1 LGHNT, CDR2 FRNRAP. The CDR3 consists of 15 residues. With 6 bases clipped from V and 3 bases from J, the junction kept 10 bases outside the gene matches. The CDR3 reads CASGTTGTGVYEQYF. The CDR3 region has the DNA TGTGCTAGTGGAACGACCGGGACAGGCGTCTACGAGCAGTACTTC. Full variable domain (rest looked up from reference TRBV12-5 and TRBJ2-7): DARVTQTPRHKVTEMGQEVTMRCQPILGHNTVFWYRQTMMQGLELLAYFRNRAPLDDSGMPKDRFSAEMPDATLATLKIQPSEPRDSAVYFCASGTTGTGVYEQYFGPGTRLTVT.

This clonotype was found a few times. CDR3 nucleotide sequence: TGTGCCAGCAGCTTAGGGTCCGCAGGACACTCTAACACCGGGGAGCTGTTTTTT. The encoded protein is CASSLGSAGHSNTGELFF. The chain links TRBV7-4 to TRBJ2-2, with D possibly TRBD1 on 5 matching bases. V was clipped by 1 base and J by 2 bases, with 17 bases between them. The CDR3 loop spans 18 amino acids. The germline V gene encodes CDR1 SGHVT and CDR2 SQSDAQ.

This clonotype showed up just a few times. This chain links TRBV20-1 with TRBJ2-1, with 7 bases identical to TRBD1. The CDR3 loop spans 16 amino acids. V lost 0 bases, J lost 8 bases, and 13 bases stayed unmatched. Germline-derived CDR1 and CDR2 are DFQATT and SNEGSKA (reference sequence). DNA of the CDR3: TGCAGTGCTAGAGATCTGCGGACAGGTACGACCCATGAGCAGTTCTTC. Amino acid sequence: CSARDLRTGTTHEQFF.

The table lists this clonotype with a count of one. V gene TRBV7-8 combines with J gene TRBJ2-1; TRBD2 matches 15 bases. V was clipped by 1 base and J by 0 bases; unmatched bases: 4. The germline gives CDR1 SGHVS, CDR2 FQNEAQ. The CDR3 is made up of 19 amino acids. Written as DNA, the CDR3 is TGTGCCAGCAGCTTAGGGGGACTAGCGGGAGGCAGCTCCTACAATGAGCAGTTCTTC. Protein product: CASSLGGLAGGSSYNEQFF.

The gene calls are TRBV11-2 and TRBJ1-1, with 7 bases lining up with TRBD1. The V gene's germline CDR1 is SGHAT and CDR2 FQNNGV. The length of the CDR3 is 12 residues. J lost 7 bases, V lost 5 bases, and 4 bases had no gene match. The CDR3 DNA sequence: TGTGCCAGCAGCGGGACAGTTATTGAAGCTTTCTTT. Its protein product is CASSGTVIEAFF. The entire variable domain, with the rest obtained from reference TRBV11-2 and TRBJ1-1, is as follows: EAGVAQSPRYKIIEKRQSVAFWCNPISGHATLYWYQQILGQGPKLLIQFQNNGVVDDSQLPKDRFSAERLKGVDSTLKIQPAKLEDSAVYLCASSGTVIEAFFGQGTRLTVV.

This clonotype was found a few times. The genes are TRBV7-6 and TRBJ1-1; the D gene is possibly TRBD1 (5 bases). V shed 8 bases and J shed 4 bases, with 14 bases lying between them. The CDR3 length is 13 residues. The germline CDR1 and CDR2 sequences are SGHVS and FNYEAQ. The CDR3 protein is CASRRVSGTEAFF. The CDR3 DNA reads as TGTGCCAGCCGCAGGGTTTCTGGCACTGAAGCTTTCTTT.

This clonotype appeared once. The chain is built from TRBV19 and TRBJ1-1; the D is unclear. Between the trimmed V and J ends, which lost 2 bases and 6 bases, there was a span of 16 bases. CDR3 length: 15 amino acids. Germline V CDR1 and CDR2: LNHDA, SQIVND (reference sequence). CDR3 sequence (DNA): TGTGCCAGTAGTATACTGGCGGCGTCCCGACCTGAAGCTTTCTTT. Translating gives CASSILAASRPEAFF.

This clonotype was picked up a small number of times. The rearrangement uses TRBV7-3 and TRBJ1-1; tentatively, D is TRBD1 (6 bases). In germline, CDR1 is SGHTA, CDR2 FQGTGA. V gave up 4 bases and J gave up 3 bases, with 15 bases separating them. The CDR3 is 15 residues long. The CDR3 reads CASSSVGGMDTEAFF. For the CDR3, the DNA is TGTGCCAGCAGCTCTGTAGGGGGGATGGACACTGAAGCTTTCTTT.

This clonotype was seen a few times. The chain combines TRBV7-2 with TRBJ1-5; D is possibly TRBD1 (5 bases). Germline V gene sequence: CDR1 SGHTA, CDR2 FQGNSA. V gave up 2 bases and J gave up 0 bases, with 11 bases separating them. This CDR3 comprises 16 residues. This CDR3 is CASSLQGAYSNQPQHF. CDR3 nucleotide sequence: TGTGCCAGCAGCTTACAAGGGGCGTATAGCAATCAGCCCCAGCATTTT.

This sequence joins TRBV12-3 or TRBV12-4 and TRBJ2-7; D ambiguous. This CDR3 spans 15 amino acids. V was cut by 5 bases and J by 6 bases, with 20 bases left in between. The CDR3 loop reads CASSPPFTPAGEQYF. In nucleotides, the CDR3 is TGTGCCAGCAGTCCCCCTTTTACCCCAGCTGGCGAGCAGTACTTC.

The chain links TRBV5-6 to TRBJ2-3, with TRBD1 matching 8 bases. Trimming at V came to 4 bases and at J to 3 bases, leaving 7 bases not matched to a gene. Germline V gene sequence: CDR1 SGHDT, CDR2 YYEEEE. CDR3 size: 15 residues. CDR3 loop: CASSPDRVRTDTQYF. CDR3 in DNA: TGTGCCAGCAGCCCGGACAGGGTAAGGACAGATACGCAGTATTTT.

The chain combines TRBV7-8 with TRBJ2-7, with D possibly TRBD1 on 5 matching bases. The CDR3 loop spans 14 amino acids. Looked up from germline, CDR1 is SGHVS and CDR2 is FQNEAQ. Trimming stripped 2 bases from V and 7 bases from J, with 15 bases between. Here the CDR3 reads CASSLRLSGWEQYF. Written as DNA, the CDR3 is TGTGCCAGCAGCTTAAGGCTGTCAGGGTGGGAGCAGTACTTC.

This sequence joins TRBV19 and TRBJ1-5; no clear D. This CDR3 is built from 10 residues. CDR1 LNHDA and CDR2 SQIVND come from the germline V gene (reference sequence). The V gene lost 3 bases and the J gene lost 8 bases, with 2 bases spanning the gap. CDR3 loop: CASSIKPQHF. The CDR3, as DNA: TGTGCCAGTAGTATTAAGCCCCAGCATTTT.

The chain uses TRBV27 and TRBJ2-7; 7 bases align to TRBD1. The CDR3 loop spans 15 amino acids. Per the germline V gene, CDR1 is MNHEY and CDR2 is SMNVEV (reference sequence). After removal of 4 bases from V and 3 bases from J, the junction contained 9 bases not matched to a gene. CDR3 loop: CASSSLGDSDYEQYF. The CDR3 bases are TGTGCCAGCAGTTCCCTGGGGGACAGCGACTACGAGCAGTACTTC.

The chain joins TRBV7-2 to TRBJ2-3; 7 bases agree with TRBD1. This CDR3 region has 15 residues. Germline loops: CDR1 SGHTA, CDR2 FQGNSA. The junction had 3 bases not matched to a gene; V was cut back by 2 bases and J by 1 base. The CDR3 coding sequence is TGTGCCAGCAGCTTAAGGGGGCGCGGCACAGATACGCAGTATTTT. It specifies CASSLRGRGTDTQYF. Variable domain in full (rest from reference TRBV7-2 and TRBJ2-3): GAGVSQSPSNKVTEKGKDVELRCDPISGHTALYWYRQSLGQGLEFLIYFQGNSAPDKSGLPSDRFSAERTGGSVSTLTIQRTQQEDSAVYLCASSLRGRGTDTQYFGPGTRLTVL.

A few counts support this clonotype. V and J are TRBV2 and TRBJ1-4, with TRBD1 matching 7 bases. This CDR3 contains 14 residues. Germline V gene data show CDR1 as SNHLY and CDR2 as FYNNEI. V shed 8 bases, J shed 5 bases, and the junction held 8 bases outside the gene matches. Written as DNA, the CDR3 is TGTGCCAGCGTAAAGACAGGGCGGAATGAAAAACTGTTTTTT. Its translation: CASVKTGRNEKLFF.